The next 6 T cell receptor beta chains were all read from a single sample in a study of vaccination effects on CD4 cells after COVID-19. Cultured cells yielded isolated CD4+ T cells after more than nine days. Clones were read by immunoSEQ multiplex PCR, and TCRdb kept only the in-frame ones, dropping some. The sample consists of roughly 60,000 clones, about 69% of them appearing once. These receptors have no identified antigens. The sequences come from CD4+ T cells from PBMCs cultured without peptide, collected before COVID-19 vaccination. These receptors all come from a human donor who had a prior SARS-CoV-2 infection.

The count of this clone is one. The gene calls are TRBV5-6 and TRBJ2-3; 10 nucleotides align to TRBD2. The CDR3 sequence is 14 residues long. The germline gives CDR1 SGHDT, CDR2 YYEEEE. The trim removed 6 bases at V and 4 bases at J, leaving 5 bases unmatched. CDR3 amino acids: CASTSGRVSDTQYF. In DNA form, the CDR3 reads TGTGCCAGCACCAGCGGGAGGGTGTCAGATACGCAGTATTTT.

This chain links TRBV12-5 with TRBJ1-5; 7 bases align to TRBD1. CDR1 is LGHNT and CDR2 is FRNRAP in the germline V gene. The CDR3 spans 17 residues. V lost 0 bases to trimming and J lost 2 bases; unmatched junction nucleotides: 7. The CDR3 DNA sequence: TGTGCTAGTGGTTTGGTTCAGGGGGGACTCGGCAATCAGCCCCAGCATTTT. Encoded protein: CASGLVQGGLGNQPQHF.

This clone was found a few times. The chain joins TRBV4-1 to TRBJ2-1, with D unresolved. V gave up 7 bases and J gave up 8 bases, with 18 bases separating them. Looked up from germline, CDR1 is MGHRA and CDR2 is YSYEKL. There are 14 residues in the CDR3. CDR3 sequence reads: CASNLGLGYYEQFF. For the CDR3, the DNA is TGCGCCAGCAACCTCGGGCTTGGGTATTATGAGCAGTTCTTC.

The genes are TRBV19 and TRBJ2-1; 10 bases are shared with TRBD2. The ends lost 5 bases at V and 0 bases at J; junction bases unmatched: 10. This CDR3 region has 18 residues. Germline lookup yields CDR1 LNHDA and CDR2 SQIVND (reference sequence). DNA for the CDR3: TGTGCCAGTAGTCTTTCTAGCGGGAGTATTCCCTCCTACAATGAGCAGTTCTTC. Its translation is CASSLSSGSIPSYNEQFF.

The chain joins TRBV10-3 to TRBJ2-3, with D unclear. Trimming cost V 0 bases and J 1 base, with 5 bases left between them. The CDR3 contains 14 residues. Germline V gene lookup returns CDR1 ENHRY and CDR2 SYGVKD. CDR3 sequence (DNA): TGTGCCATCAGTGAGTCTGTGGGCACAGATACGCAGTATTTT. Translated: CAISESVGTDTQYF.

CDR3 in amino acids: CATSAWGADNEQFF. In DNA form, the CDR3 reads TGTGCCACCTCGGCTTGGGGGGCTGACAATGAGCAGTTCTTC. The chain is built from TRBV10-3 and TRBJ2-1; possibly TRBD1 or TRBD2 for D (6 bases each). Germline-derived CDR1 and CDR2 are ENHRY and SYGVKD. The CDR3 covers 14 residues. V lost 10 bases, J lost 5 bases, and 18 bases lay in between.